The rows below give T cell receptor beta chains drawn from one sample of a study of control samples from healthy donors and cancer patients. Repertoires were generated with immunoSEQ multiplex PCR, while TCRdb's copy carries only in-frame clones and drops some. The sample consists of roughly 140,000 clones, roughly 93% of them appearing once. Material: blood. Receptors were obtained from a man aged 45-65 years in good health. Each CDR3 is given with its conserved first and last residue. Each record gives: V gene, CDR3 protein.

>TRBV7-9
CASSLGGRNYGYTF
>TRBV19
CASSVPLAGGAEQYF
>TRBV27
CASSLSRNTEAFF
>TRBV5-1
CASSYSDNSPLHF
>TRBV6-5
CASSYSTGSNYGYTF
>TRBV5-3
CARSKNFRDLKFSGNTIYF
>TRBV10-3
CAISEAFGDPNYNEQFF
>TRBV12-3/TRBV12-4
CASSLTGESPLHF
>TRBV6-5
CASSSGSTNYEQYF
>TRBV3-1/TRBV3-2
CASSLTSETQYF
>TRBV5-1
CASSFGGQATTEAFF
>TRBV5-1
CATNPGTENTEAFF
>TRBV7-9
CASSPLRGEQYF
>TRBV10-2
CASTSGLALRGPDTQYF
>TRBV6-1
CASSEPGTERLHF
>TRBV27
CASSPRLGGTGELFF
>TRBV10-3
CAISDNRRTSGSQNEQFF
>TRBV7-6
CASSPGTVSGNTIYF
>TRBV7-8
CASSLELGDGTKNIQYF
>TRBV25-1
CATRGGFGNEQFF
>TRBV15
CATSRANYGYTF
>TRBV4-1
CASSPRGGLAVQNIQYF
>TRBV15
CATSRDVGTNEKLFF
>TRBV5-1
CASGIAGETDTQYF
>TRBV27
CASSPRASYNSPLHF
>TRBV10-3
CAIRTDGLNQPQHF
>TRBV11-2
CASSALGVSASKVGTQYF
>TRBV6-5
CASSYDPLSGNTIYF
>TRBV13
CASSLWQRETGELFF
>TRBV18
CASSPPNRRAPLETQYF
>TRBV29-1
CSAGPGGPYGYTF
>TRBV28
CASSLYRQGARHTEAFF
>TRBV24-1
CATSSLGQGNYEQYF
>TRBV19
CASSSRDRGSPLHF
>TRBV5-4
CASSLGGSRSNTGELFF
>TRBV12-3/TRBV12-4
CASSLLQETQYF
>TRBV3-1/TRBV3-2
CASSLRGTYEQYF
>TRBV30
CAWITGYGYTF
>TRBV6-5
CASLREGPSDTQYF
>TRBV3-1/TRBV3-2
CASSQVRDTQYF
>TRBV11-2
CASSVGRANTGELFF
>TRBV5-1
CASSLEGLNEKLFF
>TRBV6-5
CASTYMVFAFF